Below are 25 T cell receptor beta chains sequenced from a single sample in a study of blood T cell repertoires in COVID-19. Assay: immunoSEQ multiplex PCR; the TCRdb copy retains only in-frame clones and omits some. The table shows about 26,000 clones, with about 75% occurring only once. Sequencing was performed on peripheral blood. All receptors derive from a man older than 75 with active or convalescent COVID-19.

The sample holds one count of this clone. J is TRBJ2-7 and V is TRBV27; 11 bases are shared with TRBD2. The ends lost 3 bases at V and 5 bases at J; junction bases unmatched: 3. CDR1 and CDR2 from the germline V gene are MNHEY and SMNVEV (reference sequence). The CDR3 length is 14 residues. The chain's CDR3 is CASSFASGGNEQYF. In DNA form, the CDR3 reads TGTGCCAGCAGTTTCGCTAGCGGGGGGAACGAGCAGTACTTC.

A few counts support this clone. V is TRBV7-3 and J is TRBJ2-2; a possible D gene is TRBD1 (5 bases). In germline, CDR1 is SGHTA, CDR2 FQGTGA. This CDR3 spans 17 amino acids. Trimming removed 0 bases from V and 0 bases from J, with 11 bases in between. The CDR3 is CASSLTGAYANTGELFF. The CDR3 DNA reads as TGTGCCAGCAGCTTAACAGGGGCCTACGCGAACACCGGGGAGCTGTTTTTT.

The rearrangement uses TRBV6-2 or TRBV6-3 and TRBJ2-7, with 10 bases aligning to TRBD1. V trimming: 7 bases; J trimming: 2 bases; junction bases outside the gene matches: 8. The CDR3 runs 15 residues. The germline V gene has CDR1 MNHEY and CDR2 SVGEGT. This CDR3 is CASTPLGTGAYEQYF. The CDR3 region has the DNA TGTGCCAGCACCCCATTAGGGACAGGGGCCTACGAGCAGTACTTC.

The chain carries TRBV6-6 and TRBJ1-6; the match to TRBD1 covers 8 bases. The germline gives CDR1 MNHNY, CDR2 SVGAGI (reference sequence). The CDR3 runs 18 residues. Trimming at V came to 5 bases and at J to 8 bases, leaving 17 bases not matched to a gene. CDR3 region: CASSPDRVRVRGHSPLHF. The DNA of the CDR3 is TGTGCCAGCAGTCCGGACAGGGTGAGGGTGCGGGGACATTCACCCCTCCACTTT.

This clone appeared a few times. The V and J genes are TRBV5-4 and TRBJ1-6, with a possible D match to TRBD1 (5 bases). V was cut by 2 bases and J by 10 bases, with 7 bases left in between. CDR1 and CDR2 (germline): SGHNT, YYREEE (reference sequence). The CDR3 covers 12 residues. CDR3 residues: CASSFRGSPLHF. CDR3 DNA: TGTGCCAGCAGCTTTAGGGGCTCACCCCTCCACTTT.

The J gene is TRBJ2-5, the V gene TRBV19; TRBD2 aligns across 7 bases. Losses at the gene ends were 6 bases for V and 3 bases for J; bases not matched to a gene: 7. The CDR3 has 14 residues. Germline CDR1 reads LNHDA; CDR2 reads SQIVND (reference sequence). DNA of the CDR3: TGTGCCAGTAGCGGGCGGGGGATTAAAGAGACCCAGTACTTC. It specifies CASSGRGIKETQYF.

CDR3 amino acids: CASSLAGTRGDTQYF. In nucleotides, the CDR3 is TGCGCCAGCAGCTTGGCGGGAACTAGAGGAGATACGCAGTATTTT. The gene calls are TRBV5-1 and TRBJ2-3; D perhaps matches TRBD2 (5 bases). This CDR3 has 15 residues. Germline V gene data show CDR1 as SGHRS and CDR2 as YFSETQ. V was cut by 0 bases and J by 5 bases, with 13 bases left in between.

The chain is built from TRBV10-1 and TRBJ2-1, with D perhaps matching TRBD2 (7 bases). The CDR3 has 16 residues. Germline V gene lookup returns CDR1 WNHNN and CDR2 SYGVQD (reference sequence). The V gene lost 0 bases and the J gene lost 9 bases, with 18 bases spanning the gap. Here the CDR3 reads CASSESGGVVLGEQFF. The CDR3 nucleotides read TGCGCCAGCAGTGAGTCAGGGGGGGTAGTTCTCGGTGAGCAGTTCTTC.

The CDR3 loop is CASSVGWTGGIYEQYF. The CDR3 bases are TGTGCCAGCAGCGTAGGGTGGACAGGGGGCATCTACGAGCAGTACTTC. The chain links TRBV9 to TRBJ2-7, with 11 bases matching TRBD1. Germline V gene data show CDR1 as SGDLS and CDR2 as YYNGEE. This CDR3 contains 16 residues. V shed 0 bases, J shed 3 bases, and the junction held 5 bases outside the gene matches.

This clone was counted a few times. V is TRBV4-3 and J is TRBJ2-7; 7 nucleotides agree with TRBD2. The CDR3 extends over 15 amino acids. Per the germline V gene, CDR1 is LGHNA and CDR2 is YSLEER. Losses at the gene ends were 0 bases for V and 3 bases for J; bases not matched to a gene: 5. The CDR3 coding sequence is TGCGCCAGCAGCCAAGAACCCGGGGGGAGCTACGAGCAGTACTTC. It codes for CASSQEPGGSYEQYF.

The sample holds a few counts of this clone. The chain combines TRBV18 with TRBJ1-1; 7 nucleotides line up with TRBD1. CDR3 length: 14 amino acids. V shed 6 bases and J 6 bases; nucleotides not matched to a gene: 10. From germline, CDR1 is KGHSH and CDR2 LQKENI. CDR3 region: CASSQWDSKAEAFF. CDR3 in DNA: TGTGCCAGCTCCCAGTGGGACAGTAAGGCTGAAGCTTTCTTT.

The V and J genes are TRBV4-3 and TRBJ1-2, with D unresolved. CDR1 and CDR2 (germline): LGHNA, YSLEER. The V end lost 0 bases, the J end lost 4 bases, and 15 bases lay between the germline ends. CDR3 length: 16 residues. DNA for the CDR3: TGCGCCAGCAGCCAAGATACGGGGTCGGGGTTCTATGGCTACACCTTC. Amino acids: CASSQDTGSGFYGYTF.

J is TRBJ2-5 and V is TRBV14, with 12 nucleotides matching TRBD1. Germline values: CDR1 SGHDN, CDR2 FVKESK. J lost 5 bases, V lost 4 bases, and 11 bases had no gene match. The CDR3 sequence is 17 residues long. The CDR3 DNA reads TGTGCCAGCAGCCTAAAGACCGGGACAGGGGGCTGGGAGACCCAGTACTTC. Residues: CASSLKTGTGGWETQYF.

This clone has just one count. J is TRBJ2-1 and V is TRBV2; 8 nucleotides align to TRBD2. This CDR3 is 15 amino acids long. With 3 bases clipped from V and 5 bases from J, the junction kept 6 bases outside the gene matches. Germline CDR1 SNHLY, CDR2 FYNNEI. The chain's CDR3 is CASSDSTSGNNEQFF. The DNA of the CDR3 is TGTGCCAGCAGTGATAGCACTAGCGGAAACAATGAGCAGTTCTTC.

The rearrangement uses TRBV3-1 (or the pseudogene TRBV3-2) and TRBJ1-6, with 9 bases fitting TRBD1. After removal of 10 bases from V and 9 bases from J, the junction contained 4 bases not matched to a gene. The length of the CDR3 is 12 residues. Germline V gene data show CDR1 as LGHDT and CDR2 as YNNKEL (reference sequence). CDR3 nucleotide sequence: TGTGCCACGGGACAGGGCTTTTCACCCCTCCACTTT. Translated: CATGQGFSPLHF.

The chain recombines TRBV6-5 with TRBJ1-1; TRBD1 aligns across 8 bases. Germline CDR1 reads MNHEY; CDR2 reads SVGAGI. V lost 2 bases, J lost 2 bases, and 7 bases stayed unmatched. The CDR3 loop spans 16 amino acids. Here the CDR3 DNA reads TGTGCCAGCAGTTACCGTAGACAGGGGATAAACACTGAAGCTTTCTTT. Protein sequence: CASSYRRQGINTEAFF.

This clone was observed once. The V gene is TRBV28, the J gene TRBJ2-1, with D unclear. V was shortened by 2 bases and J by 11 bases, with 10 bases between the two germline ends. The length of the CDR3 is 12 residues. Germline V gene sequence: CDR1 MDHEN, CDR2 SYDVKM. CDR3 bases: TGTGCCAGCAGTTTAAACGAGTTTAAGCAGTTCTTC. Translated: CASSLNEFKQFF. The complete variable domain, with remaining parts taken from reference TRBV28 and TRBJ2-1, reads DVKVTQSSRYLVKRTGEKVFLECVQDMDHENMFWYRQDPGLGLRLIYFSYDVKMKEKGDIPEGYSVSREKKERFSLILESASTNQTSMYLCASSLNEFKQFFGPGTRLTVL.

V gene TRBV5-4 combines with J gene TRBJ2-3; TRBD1 matches 7 bases. This CDR3 has 16 residues. The trim removed 0 bases at V and 2 bases at J, leaving 6 bases unmatched. The germline gives CDR1 SGHNT, CDR2 YYREEE (reference sequence). The CDR3 sequence: CASSLVTGSLTDTQYF. The CDR3, as DNA: TGTGCCAGCAGCTTGGTGACAGGGAGTCTCACAGATACGCAGTATTTT.

The rearrangement joins TRBV5-6 to TRBJ1-2, with D possibly matching TRBD1 (5 bases). The germline V gene encodes CDR1 SGHDT and CDR2 YYEEEE. The CDR3 runs to 15 residues. The V end was cut by 5 bases, the J end by 5 bases, with 19 bases between. Here the CDR3 reads CASRSPQTAKYGYTF. DNA for the CDR3: TGTGCCAGCAGATCTCCCCAGACAGCCAAGTATGGCTACACCTTC. Using reference TRBV5-6 and TRBJ1-2 for the parts outside the CDR3, the full variable domain is DAGVTQSPTHLIKTRGQQVTLRCSPKSGHDTVSWYQQALGQGPQFIFQYYEEEERQRGNFPDRFSGHQFPNYSSELNVNALLLGDSALYLCASRSPQTAKYGYTFGSGTRLTVV.

This clone occurred a few times. CDR3 in DNA: TGCGCCAGCAGGGGAGAAAACACTGAAGCTTTCTTT. Its protein product is CASRGENTEAFF. J is TRBJ1-1 and V is TRBV5-1; D remains unclear. The CDR3 loop spans 12 amino acids. Germline CDR1 reads SGHRS; CDR2 reads YFSETQ. Trimming took 5 bases from V and 2 from J, leaving 7 bases between them. The entire variable domain, with the rest obtained from reference TRBV5-1 and TRBJ1-1, is as follows: KAGVTQTPRYLIKTRGQQVTLSCSPISGHRSVSWYQQTPGQGLQFLFEYFSETQRNKGNFPGRFSGRQFSNSRSEMNVSTLELGDSALYLCASRGENTEAFFGQGTRLTVV.

The chain combines TRBV5-4 with TRBJ1-6; TRBD1 agrees at 7 bases. The CDR3 contains 17 residues. With V trimmed by 6 bases and J by 1 base, 10 bases remained unmatched. Germline V gives CDR1 SGHNT, CDR2 YYREEE (reference sequence). The DNA of the CDR3 is TGTGCCAGCAAACCCGGACAGGAAAATTCCTATAATTCACCCCTCCACTTT. Translating it yields CASKPGQENSYNSPLHF.

This clone came up once. The chain recombines TRBV18 with TRBJ2-2; unclear D gene. Germline V gene lookup returns CDR1 KGHSH and CDR2 LQKENI. The V end lost 2 bases, the J end lost 2 bases, and 9 bases lay between the germline ends. This CDR3 comprises 15 residues. CDR3 nucleotides: TGTGCCAGCTCACCAACTTCGCAAAACACCGGGGAGCTGTTTTTT. It specifies CASSPTSQNTGELFF.

This clone was counted a single time. The genes are TRBV6-4 and TRBJ1-5; D is possibly TRBD1 (6 bases). The CDR3 spans 22 residues. V dropped 2 bases and J dropped 0 bases, with 29 bases sitting between them. Germline CDR1 reads MRHNA; CDR2 reads SNTAGT. This CDR3 is CASSDTLLMDSLDGYSNQPQHF. CDR3 bases: TGTGCCAGCAGTGACACCTTGCTAATGGACAGTCTGGACGGGTATAGCAATCAGCCCCAGCATTTT.

The CDR3, as DNA: TGTGCCAGCAGCTCAGGGGCGAGCTCCTATAATTCACCCCTCCACTTT. Amino acids: CASSSGASSYNSPLHF. This chain connects TRBV9 to TRBJ1-6, with D possibly being TRBD1 (6 bases). Trimming removed 4 bases from V and 0 bases from J, with 11 bases in between. CDR1 and CDR2 (germline): SGDLS, YYNGEE. This CDR3 is 16 amino acids long.

The chain combines TRBV5-1 with TRBJ2-1, with unresolved D. Trimming shortened V by 4 bases and J by 4 bases, and 12 bases separated the two germline ends. This CDR3 is 14 amino acids long. Per germline, CDR1 SGHRS and CDR2 YFSETQ. CDR3 coding DNA: TGCGCCAGCAGCCAACTCCCCGAATACAATGAGCAGTTCTTC. Protein: CASSQLPEYNEQFF.